A selection of T cell receptor beta chains follows, all from one sample in a study of cytomegalovirus exposure and HLA in healthy donors. Profiling relied on immunoSEQ multiplex PCR, and the TCRdb table lists in-frame clones only, not all of them. Here the sample spans roughly 200,000 clones, 85% being singletons. The sequencing input was PBMCs. The receptors were gathered from a woman between 45 and 60 years old in good health and CMV-seronegative. CDR3s include the opening cysteine and the closing phenylalanine or tryptophan. The order of the fields is V gene, clone size, J gene, D gene, CDR3 DNA, CDR3 protein. The D gene is left open where the match is weak. For some rows the clone size is stated as once, few or many, or as a class when expanded; others skip it.

V gene: TRBV18
clone size: NA
J gene: TRBJ2-7
D gene: TRBD2
CDR3 DNA: TGTGCCAGCTCACCACCGACTAGCGGTTCCTACGAGCAGTACTTC
CDR3 protein: CASSPPTSGSYEQYF

V gene: TRBV6-1
clone size: NA
J gene: TRBJ2-1
D gene: TRBD2
CDR3 DNA: TGTGCCAGCATCAGTCTAGCGGGAAGAAACAATGAGCAGTTCTTC
CDR3 protein: CASISLAGRNNEQFF

V gene: TRBV6-1
clone size: once
J gene: TRBJ1-5
D gene: NA
CDR3 DNA: TGTGCCAGCAGCCCCAGGGTTGGCCTAGATCAGCCCCAGCATTTT
CDR3 protein: CASSPRVGLDQPQHF

V gene: TRBV6-5
clone size: NA
J gene: TRBJ1-1
D gene: NA
CDR3 DNA: TGTGCCAGCACCCTATATGGCGGAAACACTGAAGCTTTCTTT
CDR3 protein: CASTLYGGNTEAFF

V gene: TRBV10-2
clone size: NA
J gene: TRBJ2-1
D gene: TRBD1
CDR3 DNA: TGCGCCAGCAGTGAGTCTAGGGGACAGGGTGTTAGGAATGAGCAGTTCTTC
CDR3 protein: CASSESRGQGVRNEQFF

V gene: TRBV5-1
clone size: NA
J gene: TRBJ1-1
D gene: NA
CDR3 DNA: TGCGCCAGCAGCGGCGACAACCTGAACACTGAAGCTTTCTTT
CDR3 protein: CASSGDNLNTEAFF

V gene: TRBV19
clone size: NA
J gene: TRBJ1-5
D gene: TRBD1
CDR3 DNA: TGTGCCAGTAGTCGGGACAGCCCCCGGGTGCCCCAGCATTTT
CDR3 protein: CASSRDSPRVPQHF

V gene: TRBV5-8
clone size: NA
J gene: TRBJ2-5
D gene: NA
CDR3 DNA: TGTGCCAGCACCCTGGCAGGGGCCCAGGGGGAGACCCAGTACTTC
CDR3 protein: CASTLAGAQGETQYF

V gene: TRBV2
clone size: NA
J gene: TRBJ1-5
D gene: TRBD1
CDR3 DNA: TGTGCCAGCAGTGGGACAGGGTCGGGCAATCAGCCCCAGCATTTT
CDR3 protein: CASSGTGSGNQPQHF

V gene: TRBV19
clone size: few
J gene: TRBJ2-3
D gene: TRBD2
CDR3 DNA: TGTGCCAGCGCGGTACTAGCGGCTGGAGATACGCAGTATTTT
CDR3 protein: CASAVLAAGDTQYF

V gene: TRBV6-5
clone size: NA
J gene: TRBJ2-1
D gene: TRBD2
CDR3 DNA: TGTGCCAGCAGTAGGACTAGCGGGGCTTACAATGAGCAGTTCTTC
CDR3 protein: CASSRTSGAYNEQFF

V gene: TRBV28
clone size: NA
J gene: TRBJ2-1
D gene: TRBD2
CDR3 DNA: TGTGCCAGCAGTTTCGGTAGCGGGTCCTACAATGAGCAGTTCTTC
CDR3 protein: CASSFGSGSYNEQFF

V gene: TRBV11-2
clone size: NA
J gene: TRBJ2-7
D gene: TRBD2
CDR3 DNA: TGTGCCAGCAGCGACGGGGTAGCGGGACTTTCCTACGAGCAGTACTTC
CDR3 protein: CASSDGVAGLSYEQYF

V gene: TRBV28
clone size: once
J gene: TRBJ2-1
D gene: NA
CDR3 DNA: TGTGCCAGCAGCCGCGAAGGACTTAGCTCCTACAATGAGCAGTTCTTC
CDR3 protein: CASSREGLSSYNEQFF

V gene: TRBV4-2
clone size: NA
J gene: TRBJ1-5
D gene: NA
CDR3 DNA: TGTGCCAGCAGCCAAGTGGGGGGGGACCTAAATCAGCCCCAGCATTTT
CDR3 protein: CASSQVGGDLNQPQHF

V gene: TRBV4-2
clone size: NA
J gene: TRBJ2-1
D gene: NA
CDR3 DNA: TGTGCCAGCAGCCAAGGTAGCGGAAGCTCCTACAATGAGCAGTTCTTC
CDR3 protein: CASSQGSGSSYNEQFF

V gene: TRBV4-1
clone size: NA
J gene: TRBJ2-1
D gene: NA
CDR3 DNA: TGCGCCAGCAGCCATGCGGCGGTTTCCTACAATGAGCAGTTCTTC
CDR3 protein: CASSHAAVSYNEQFF

V gene: TRBV5-4
clone size: NA
J gene: TRBJ2-1
D gene: NA
CDR3 DNA: TGTGCCAGCAGCTTAGGTTTAGGGAGTTACAATGAGCAGTTCTTC
CDR3 protein: CASSLGLGSYNEQFF

V gene: TRBV28
clone size: NA
J gene: TRBJ2-7
D gene: TRBD2
CDR3 DNA: TGTGCCAGCAGTGTAGCGGGGACCACCTACGAGCAGTACTTC
CDR3 protein: CASSVAGTTYEQYF

V gene: TRBV19
clone size: NA
J gene: TRBJ2-7
D gene: TRBD1
CDR3 DNA: TGTGCCAGTAGTCCGGGACAGGGGGTCGTTAGGCCGCTGCACGAGCAGTACTTC
CDR3 protein: CASSPGQGVVRPLHEQYF

V gene: TRBV9
clone size: NA
J gene: TRBJ1-2
D gene: NA
CDR3 DNA: TGTGCCAGCAGGGAGGGCAGGGACTATGGCTACACCTTC
CDR3 protein: CASREGRDYGYTF

V gene: TRBV7-3
clone size: NA
J gene: TRBJ1-2
D gene: TRBD1
CDR3 DNA: TGTGCCAGCAGCCAATCTCCAGGGGGGGGCTACACCTTC
CDR3 protein: CASSQSPGGGYTF

V gene: TRBV30
clone size: NA
J gene: TRBJ2-7
D gene: NA
CDR3 DNA: TGTGCCTGGAGTGTAGGTGGGAGCTCCTACGAGCAGTACTTC
CDR3 protein: CAWSVGGSSYEQYF

V gene: TRBV6-4
clone size: NA
J gene: TRBJ1-5
D gene: TRBD1
CDR3 DNA: TGTGCCAGCAGTTCCGGGACAGGAGCAAGATATAGCAATCAGCCCCAGCATTTT
CDR3 protein: CASSSGTGARYSNQPQHF

V gene: TRBV10-3
clone size: NA
J gene: TRBJ1-2
D gene: NA
CDR3 DNA: TGTACCATCAGTGACCCGGGACTTGGCTATGGCTACACCTTC
CDR3 protein: CTISDPGLGYGYTF

V gene: TRBV18
clone size: NA
J gene: TRBJ2-7
D gene: NA
CDR3 DNA: TGTGCCAGCTCAAGCCGCCTCGGGGTAATGGACGCAGGCTTTATCTACGAGCAGTACTTC
CDR3 protein: CASSSRLGVMDAGFIYEQYF

V gene: TRBV7-2
clone size: NA
J gene: TRBJ2-7
D gene: TRBD2
CDR3 DNA: TGTGCCAGCAGCCGTGGGGGGGGGACCTACGAGCAGTACTTC
CDR3 protein: CASSRGGGTYEQYF

V gene: TRBV5-5
clone size: NA
J gene: TRBJ1-1
D gene: TRBD1
CDR3 DNA: TGTGCCAGCAGCAGGACAGGGTACACTGAAGCTTTCTTT
CDR3 protein: CASSRTGYTEAFF

V gene: TRBV14
clone size: NA
J gene: TRBJ2-4
D gene: TRBD2
CDR3 DNA: TGTGCCAGCAGCCAAGTTTCGGGAGGAGCCAAAAACATTCAGTACTTC
CDR3 protein: CASSQVSGGAKNIQYF

V gene: TRBV19
clone size: NA
J gene: TRBJ2-1
D gene: NA
CDR3 DNA: TGTGCCAGTAAGCGACAGGCCCTGGGTAGCTACAATGAGCAGTTCTTC
CDR3 protein: CASKRQALGSYNEQFF

V gene: TRBV6-1
clone size: few
J gene: TRBJ2-1
D gene: TRBD2
CDR3 DNA: TGTGCCAGCAGTGACAATAGCGGGCGTGCCTACAATGAGCAGTTCTTC
CDR3 protein: CASSDNSGRAYNEQFF

V gene: TRBV30
clone size: NA
J gene: TRBJ1-1
D gene: TRBD1
CDR3 DNA: TGTGCCTGGGGCGAGACGGAAGTACAGGGGGTGAACACTGAAGCTTTCTTT
CDR3 protein: CAWGETEVQGVNTEAFF

V gene: TRBV6-5
clone size: NA
J gene: TRBJ1-2
D gene: NA
CDR3 DNA: TGTGCCAGCAGTGAAGGTATGGACAGTAAGGGCTACACCTTC
CDR3 protein: CASSEGMDSKGYTF

V gene: TRBV28
clone size: NA
J gene: TRBJ1-2
D gene: TRBD1
CDR3 DNA: TGTGCCAGCAGGACCTTGGGGACAGGGCTTTCTGGCTACACCTTC
CDR3 protein: CASRTLGTGLSGYTF

V gene: TRBV7-8
clone size: NA
J gene: TRBJ1-1
D gene: NA
CDR3 DNA: TGTGCCAGCAGCTTAGTTCCGGCAGGGATGAACACTGAAGCTTTCTTT
CDR3 protein: CASSLVPAGMNTEAFF

V gene: TRBV18
clone size: NA
J gene: TRBJ2-3
D gene: TRBD1
CDR3 DNA: TGTGCCAGCTCACCGACAGGGGCCGATACGCAGTATTTT
CDR3 protein: CASSPTGADTQYF

V gene: TRBV11-2
clone size: NA
J gene: TRBJ2-7
D gene: TRBD1
CDR3 DNA: TGTGCCAGCATCACAGGGGGCCAGGGGGGGCAGTACTTC
CDR3 protein: CASITGGQGGQYF